The 24 T cell receptor beta chains presented below share a single source sample, sequenced in a study of cytomegalovirus exposure and HLA in healthy donors (TCRdb year 2017). The method was the immunoSEQ multiplex PCR assay. The multiplex PCR relied on a mix of 60 forward primers for TCR Vbeta segments and 13 reverse primers for TCR Jbeta segments. Entries here come from immuneACCESS through TCRdb and include only in-frame sequences with V and J called. Some clones fail to appear in such tables; in the studies checked, an unresolved V gene covers under half of the shortfall, and the cause of the remainder is unknown. The sample records about 150,000 clones, around a tenth of which are singletons. The ten largest make up about 1.7% of the sample. The material sequenced was PBMCs. Receptors originate from a male donor in good health and CMV-seronegative.

The chain joins TRBV7-2 to TRBJ1-1, with 8 bases that match TRBD1. The CDR3 totals 13 residues. CDR1 and CDR2 (germline): SGHTA, FQGNSA. V lost 4 bases to trimming and J lost 7 bases; unmatched junction nucleotides: 5. DNA of the CDR3: TGTGCCAGCAGCTATACTGGACAGGGTGAAGCTTTCTTT. Encoded protein: CASSYTGQGEAFF.

The chain uses TRBV7-2 and TRBJ2-7; TRBD1 matches at 7 bases. V was clipped by 4 bases and J by 2 bases; unmatched bases: 8. Germline CDR1 reads SGHTA; CDR2 reads FQGNSA. The CDR3 length is 15 residues. The CDR3 here is CASSSAGGHTYEQYF. The CDR3 DNA sequence: TGTGCCAGCAGCTCTGCAGGGGGACATACCTACGAGCAGTACTTC.

This clone was seen more than once but under ten times. As DNA, the CDR3 is TGCGCCAGCAGCCCAGGGGCCCGACTTAAATCCTATGGCTACACCTTC. It specifies CASSPGARLKSYGYTF. This chain connects TRBV4-3 to TRBJ1-2; D might be TRBD1 (6 bases). Germline assignment: CDR1 LGHNA and CDR2 YSLEER. This CDR3 has 16 amino acids. Trimming shortened V by 4 bases and J by 4 bases, and 19 bases separated the two germline ends.

This chain connects TRBV5-6 to TRBJ1-2; 9 nucleotides match TRBD1. CDR3 length equals 16 residues. V dropped 4 bases and J dropped 5; count of bases not matched to a gene: 12. The germline gives CDR1 SGHDT, CDR2 YYEEEE. Here the CDR3 reads CASSAYGQGISYGYTF. The CDR3 DNA follows: TGTGCCAGCAGCGCCTATGGACAGGGGATTTCTTATGGCTACACCTTC.

The V call is TRBV7-9, the J call TRBJ2-2, with 7 bases lining up with TRBD1. The trim removed 4 bases at V and 1 base at J, leaving 3 bases unmatched. The CDR3 sequence is 15 residues long. The germline CDR1 and CDR2 sequences are SEHNR and FQNEAQ (reference sequence). The CDR3 protein is CASSSTGMNTGELFF. The CDR3, as DNA: TGTGCCAGCAGCTCGACAGGGATGAACACCGGGGAGCTGTTTTTT. Drawing the rest from reference TRBV7-9 and TRBJ2-2, the complete variable domain is DTGVSQNPRHKITKRGQNVTFRCDPISEHNRLYWYRQTLGQGPEFLTYFQNEAQLEKSRLLSDRFSAERPKGSFSTLEIQRTEQGDSAMYLCASSSTGMNTGELFFGEGSRLTVL.

This sequence joins TRBV11-2 and TRBJ2-3; TRBD1 matches at 7 bases. The CDR3 length is 14 residues. The V segment lost 7 bases and the J segment 5 bases; nucleotides outside the gene matches: 9. Germline V gives CDR1 SGHAT, CDR2 FQNNGV. This CDR3 is CASKRWQGVDTQYF. The CDR3 bases are TGTGCCAGCAAACGTTGGCAGGGGGTAGATACGCAGTATTTT.

The V and J genes are TRBV4-1 and TRBJ2-1; 8 nucleotides line up with TRBD1. This CDR3 region has 20 residues. The V segment lost 2 bases and the J segment 3 bases; nucleotides outside the gene matches: 18. Germline CDR1 and CDR2: MGHRA and YSYEKL. CDR3 DNA sequence: TGCGCCAGCAGCCAATTGCCCAAAAGCACCACAGGGGGTATCTACAATGAGCAGTTCTTC. Translating it yields CASSQLPKSTTGGIYNEQFF.

This chain links TRBV11-2 with TRBJ2-5; 8 nucleotides match TRBD2. Per germline, CDR1 SGHAT and CDR2 FQNNGV. This CDR3 contains 14 residues. V shed 5 bases and J 3 bases; nucleotides not matched to a gene: 5. This CDR3 is CASSVAGFKETQYF. The DNA for the CDR3 is TGTGCCAGCAGCGTAGCGGGATTTAAAGAGACCCAGTACTTC.

This clone has more than one count but fewer than ten. V is TRBV15 and J is TRBJ2-1, with 7 nucleotides matching TRBD1. This CDR3 region has 14 residues. Germline loops: CDR1 LNHNV, CDR2 YYDKDF (reference sequence). V shed 1 base and J 7 bases; nucleotides not matched to a gene: 4. The CDR3: CATSRAGQKNEQFF. The CDR3 DNA sequence: TGTGCCACCAGCAGAGCGGGACAGAAGAATGAGCAGTTCTTC.

This clone was counted a few times. The CDR3 sequence: CASSLNEKLFF. The CDR3 DNA follows: TGTGCCAGCAGCCTAAATGAAAAACTGTTTTTT. The chain joins TRBV7-2 to TRBJ1-4; no firm D call. Trimming shortened V by 5 bases and J by 5 bases, and 3 bases separated the two germline ends. The CDR3 is made up of 11 amino acids. Germline V gives CDR1 SGHTA, CDR2 FQGNSA.

This clone was seen only a few times. The chain carries TRBV6-1 and TRBJ1-2, with 9 bases that match TRBD1. Trimming took 6 bases from V and 8 from J; bases not matched to a gene: 10. The germline V gene has CDR1 MNHNS and CDR2 SASEGT. This CDR3 has 14 amino acids. The CDR3, as DNA: TGTGCCAGCAGGTCGGGGGGACAGGGATTGGGCTACACCTTC. It codes for CASRSGGQGLGYTF.

This clone appeared a single time. V is TRBV18 and J is TRBJ2-7; 10 bases line up with TRBD2. V was pared by 2 bases and J by 5 bases, with 12 bases of the junction left unmatched. CDR1 and CDR2 (germline): KGHSH, LQKENI. The CDR3 is 17 amino acids. Here the CDR3 reads CASSPVPSGRGENEQYF. The CDR3 nucleotides read TGTGCCAGCTCACCAGTTCCCAGCGGGAGGGGCGAGAACGAGCAGTACTTC.

This clone was seen more than once but under ten times. The V and J genes are TRBV18 and TRBJ1-1; D unresolved. The CDR3 is 15 amino acids. Germline values: CDR1 KGHSH, CDR2 LQKENI. The V end was cut by 3 bases, the J end by 3 bases, with 14 bases between. CDR3 in amino acids: CASSPQPGWDTEAFF. The CDR3 nucleotides read TGTGCCAGCTCACCCCAACCGGGGTGGGACACTGAAGCTTTCTTT.

This clone was counted only a few times. The chain combines TRBV7-2 with TRBJ2-7, with D perhaps TRBD2 (6 bases). V lost 1 base to trimming and J lost 3 bases, with 10 bases between them. The CDR3 extends over 14 amino acids. Germline loops: CDR1 SGHTA, CDR2 FQGNSA. Here the CDR3 reads CASSLVTSNYEQYF. CDR3 coding DNA: TGTGCCAGCAGCTTAGTGACTAGTAACTACGAGCAGTACTTC.

The V and J genes are TRBV11-2 and TRBJ2-3; 7 nucleotides align to TRBD2. This CDR3 comprises 13 residues. Trimming at V came to 3 bases and at J to 6 bases, leaving 3 bases not matched to a gene. Germline lookup yields CDR1 SGHAT and CDR2 FQNNGV. This chain's CDR3 is CASSFGGLDTQYF. CDR3 DNA sequence: TGTGCCAGCAGCTTCGGGGGGTTGGATACGCAGTATTTT.

This chain links TRBV6-1 with TRBJ1-5; D perhaps matches TRBD1 (6 bases). This CDR3 contains 15 residues. Looked up from germline, CDR1 is MNHNS and CDR2 is SASEGT. V was trimmed by 6 bases and J by 4 bases, leaving 16 bases between them. The CDR3 region has the DNA TGTGCCAGCAGGGAGTCGGACAGCCTTAATCAGCCCCAGCATTTT. This gives the protein CASRESDSLNQPQHF.

The V gene is TRBV6-6, the J gene TRBJ2-7; 10 bases are shared with TRBD1. This CDR3 has 14 amino acids. With V trimmed by 8 bases and J by 3 bases, 7 bases remained unmatched. Germline V gene lookup returns CDR1 MNHNY and CDR2 SVGAGI (reference sequence). CDR3 sequence (DNA): TGTGCCAGCGGGTTAGGGGACAGGGGCTACGAGCAGTACTTC. Its translation: CASGLGDRGYEQYF.

This clone was detected only a few times. This sequence joins TRBV15 and TRBJ1-6, with a weak D call TRBD1 (5 bases). Germline CDR1 reads LNHNV; CDR2 reads YYDKDF (reference sequence). The length of the CDR3 is 16 residues. V was clipped by 1 base and J by 7 bases, with 14 bases between them. In nucleotides, the CDR3 is TGTGCCACCAGCAGAGCCCGGACATCTCGGAATTCACCCCTCCACTTT. Its translation: CATSRARTSRNSPLHF.

This chain connects TRBV28 to TRBJ1-2; tentatively, D is TRBD1 (6 bases). This CDR3 has 13 amino acids. Germline V lookup: CDR1 MDHEN, CDR2 SYDVKM. V gave up 6 bases and J gave up 7 bases, with 15 bases separating them. CDR3 sequence: CASSPGGGPGYTF. CDR3 in DNA: TGTGCCAGCAGCCCTGGGGGGGGGCCTGGCTACACCTTC.

This sequence joins TRBV6-5 and TRBJ2-7, with 7 nucleotides matching TRBD1. V lost 8 bases, J lost 5 bases, and 6 bases stayed unmatched. The CDR3 totals 12 residues. The V gene's germline CDR1 is MNHEY and CDR2 SVGAGI. This CDR3 reads CASRQGNHEQYF. The CDR3 DNA reads TGTGCCAGCCGACAGGGTAACCACGAGCAGTACTTC.

This clone was detected only a few times. The chain has TRBV27 and TRBJ2-7; TRBD1 matches at 9 bases. The CDR3 consists of 16 residues. V shed 5 bases and J 6 bases; nucleotides not matched to a gene: 14. Germline V gives CDR1 MNHEY, CDR2 SMNVEV (reference sequence). The CDR3 reads CASSPQTGGAGIEQYF. The CDR3 nucleotides read TGTGCCAGCAGTCCCCAAACAGGGGGCGCCGGCATCGAGCAGTACTTC.

The chain combines TRBV6-5 with TRBJ2-7; 7 bases agree with TRBD1. Per the germline V gene, CDR1 is MNHEY and CDR2 is SVGAGI. V lost 4 bases, J lost 3 bases, and 12 bases stayed unmatched. The CDR3 length is 16 residues. The DNA of the CDR3 is TGTGCCAGCAGTTCCCCAGCCGGGACAGCGGTCTACGAGCAGTACTTC. Encoded protein: CASSSPAGTAVYEQYF.

This clone came up a few times. The rearrangement joins TRBV10-3 to TRBJ1-5; D uncertain. V gave up 0 bases and J gave up 5 bases, with 11 bases separating them. The CDR3 runs 15 residues. Per germline, CDR1 ENHRY and CDR2 SYGVKD. The CDR3 here is CAISESTATHQPQHF. The CDR3 DNA follows: TGTGCCATCAGTGAGTCAACAGCCACCCATCAGCCCCAGCATTTT.

This clone was picked up a small number of times. The rearrangement links TRBV18 to TRBJ1-2; 8 bases align to TRBD1. The germline CDR1 and CDR2 sequences are KGHSH and LQKENI. V shed 4 bases and J 7 bases; nucleotides not matched to a gene: 17. The CDR3 runs 17 residues. CDR3 in DNA: TGTGCCAGCTCACGTAATCCCAACAGGGGGGCTACGTCTGGCTACACCTTC. Protein product: CASSRNPNRGATSGYTF.